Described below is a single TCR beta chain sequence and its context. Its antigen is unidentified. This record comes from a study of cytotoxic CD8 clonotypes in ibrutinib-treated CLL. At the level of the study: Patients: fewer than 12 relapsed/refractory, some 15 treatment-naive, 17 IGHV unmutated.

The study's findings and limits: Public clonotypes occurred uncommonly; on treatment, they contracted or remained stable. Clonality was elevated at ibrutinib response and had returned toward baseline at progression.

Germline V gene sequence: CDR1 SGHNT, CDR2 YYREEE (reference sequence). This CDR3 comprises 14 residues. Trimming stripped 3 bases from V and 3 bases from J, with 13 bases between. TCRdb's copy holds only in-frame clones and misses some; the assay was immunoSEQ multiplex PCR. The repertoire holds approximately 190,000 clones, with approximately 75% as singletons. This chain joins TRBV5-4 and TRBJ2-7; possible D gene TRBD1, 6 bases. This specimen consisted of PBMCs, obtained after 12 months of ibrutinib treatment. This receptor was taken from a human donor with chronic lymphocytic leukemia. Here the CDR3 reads CASSSKTGNYEQYF. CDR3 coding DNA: TGTGCCAGCAGCTCAAAAACAGGGAACTACGAGCAGTACTTC.